These 10 T cell receptor beta chains share one sample of origin, sequenced in a study of shared clonotypes between healthy human individuals. The method was immunoSEQ multiplex PCR; TCRdb's version includes in-frame clones alone and lacks a portion of them. Of approximately 650,000 clones listed, around 95% were seen once; the top ten hold 0.11%. Naive CD8 cells lacked CD45RO, underwent positive selection for CCR7 and left out terminally differentiated effector memory CD45RA+ cells. Sequenced: naive CD8+ T cells sorted from blood. These receptors were taken from a woman in her thirties in good health.

This sequence joins TRBV7-6 and TRBJ2-5, with D perhaps matching TRBD2 (5 bases). Germline values: CDR1 SGHVS, CDR2 FNYEAQ. The CDR3 runs to 15 residues. With 5 bases removed from V and 2 bases from J, the gap between germline ends came to 15 bases. CDR3 DNA: TGTGCCAGCAGCCCCGAGGGCTGGCGGCAAGAGACCCAGTACTTC. Encoded protein: CASSPEGWRQETQYF.

This chain joins TRBV14 and TRBJ2-7; no firm D call. There are 11 residues in the CDR3. V dropped 1 base and J dropped 6 bases, with 4 bases sitting between them. Germline V lookup: CDR1 SGHDN, CDR2 FVKESK. Here the CDR3 reads CASSQGGEQYF. The CDR3 nucleotides read TGTGCCAGCAGCCAAGGGGGCGAGCAGTACTTC.

In this sample, this clone turned up a few times. This chain joins TRBV5-6 and TRBJ1-2; D is unclear. Germline V gene data show CDR1 as SGHDT and CDR2 as YYEEEE. V shed 0 bases and J shed 4 bases, with 7 bases lying between them. The CDR3 is made up of 13 amino acids. CDR3 in amino acids: CASSLGHVYGYTF. The CDR3 DNA follows: TGTGCCAGCAGCTTGGGACACGTCTATGGCTACACCTTC.

This clone appeared once. The gene calls are TRBV9 and TRBJ1-2; no firm D call. The ends were cut back, 3 bases at V and 6 bases at J, with 9 bases in the middle. CDR3 length: 12 amino acids. The germline CDR1 and CDR2 sequences are SGDLS and YYNGEE. The CDR3, as DNA: TGTGCCAGCAGCGGAGGCGGGGATGGCTACACCTTC. It yields the protein CASSGGGDGYTF. Using reference TRBV9 and TRBJ1-2 for the parts outside the CDR3, the full variable domain is DSGVTQTPKHLITATGQRVTLRCSPRSGDLSVYWYQQSLDQGLQFLIQYYNGEERAKGNILERFSAQQFPDLHSELNLSSLELGDSALYFCASSGGGDGYTFGSGTRLTVV.

The chain recombines TRBV7-9 with TRBJ2-1, with D possibly TRBD1 on 6 matching bases. V was pared by 6 bases and J by 3 bases, with 15 bases between. This CDR3 contains 15 residues. Germline loops: CDR1 SEHNR, CDR2 FQNEAQ (reference sequence). In nucleotides, the CDR3 is TGTGCCAGCAGGGGGGACATGCTCTTCTACAATGAGCAGTTCTTC. This gives the protein CASRGDMLFYNEQFF.

The genes are TRBV27 and TRBJ2-2, with 9 nucleotides matching TRBD1. The CDR3 has 12 residues. With V trimmed by 6 bases and J by 7 bases, 0 bases remained unmatched. Germline CDR1 and CDR2: MNHEY and SMNVEV (reference sequence). CDR3 coding DNA: TGTGCCAGCAGGACAGGGGGCGGGGAGCTGTTTTTT. It translates to CASRTGGGELFF.

The chain couples TRBV11-2 to TRBJ2-1; D ambiguous. Looked up from germline, CDR1 is SGHAT and CDR2 is FQNNGV. V lost 5 bases to trimming and J lost 7 bases, with 12 bases between them. There are 13 residues in the CDR3. CDR3 bases: TGTGCCAGCAGCCTCCCTCATTTGAATGAGCAGTTCTTC. Translated: CASSLPHLNEQFF.

The CDR3 is CASSLVGTGTEAFF. The CDR3 bases are TGCGCCAGCAGCTTGGTCGGGACGGGCACTGAAGCTTTCTTT. This chain links TRBV5-1 with TRBJ1-1; tentative D call: TRBD1 (5 bases). This CDR3 spans 14 amino acids. V lost 0 bases to trimming and J lost 4 bases, with 10 bases between them. CDR1 and CDR2 from the germline V gene are SGHRS and YFSETQ.

The V and J genes are TRBV2 and TRBJ2-7; unclear D gene. V was pared by 2 bases and J by 2 bases, with 10 bases between. Looked up from germline, CDR1 is SNHLY and CDR2 is FYNNEI. CDR3 length equals 14 residues. The CDR3 bases are TGTGCCAGCAGTGAACTGGTTCTCACCTACGAGCAGTACTTC. This gives the protein CASSELVLTYEQYF.

V is TRBV11-2 and J is TRBJ2-3; 7 nucleotides line up with TRBD2. Germline V CDR1 and CDR2: SGHAT, FQNNGV. CDR3 length: 16 residues. With 2 bases clipped from V and 9 bases from J, the junction kept 14 bases outside the gene matches. The CDR3 protein is CASSLSGGSYPDTQYF. CDR3 coding DNA: TGTGCCAGCAGCTTAAGTGGCGGGAGCTACCCCGACACGCAGTATTTT.